The 19 T cell receptor beta chains presented below share a single source sample, sequenced in a study of OX40 agonist ivuxolimab in advanced cancers. Using immunoSEQ multiplex PCR, the repertoire was profiled, and TCRdb retains in-frame clones only, with some absent. The table includes about 62,000 clones, less than 85% detected once. The specimen was CD4+ or CD8+ T cells sorted from blood, collected in a trial of the OX40 agonist ivuxolimab. The receptors come from an adult with an advanced solid tumor such as melanoma, head and neck, liver or kidney cancer.

V usage is TRBV6-6 and J usage is TRBJ2-3; D gene unclear. CDR1 is MNHNY, CDR2 SVGAGI, per germline (reference sequence). Trimming stripped 2 bases from V and 11 bases from J, with 8 bases between. The CDR3 loop spans 11 amino acids. CDR3 protein: CASSYEERQYF. The CDR3 bases are TGTGCCAGCAGTTACGAGGAGAGGCAGTATTTT.

The J gene is TRBJ2-3, the V gene TRBV18; 10 nucleotides line up with TRBD1. Germline V lookup: CDR1 KGHSH, CDR2 LQKENI. The V and J ends lost 4 bases and 6 bases, in that order; junction bases with no gene match: 10. The length of the CDR3 is 16 residues. For the CDR3, the DNA is TGTGCCAGCTCACAATTGGGACAGGGGCTAACTGATACGCAGTATTTT. Protein product: CASSQLGQGLTDTQYF.

The count of this clone is one. The V call is TRBV7-3, the J call TRBJ2-1; D is undetermined. Looked up from germline, CDR1 is SGHTA and CDR2 is FQGTGA. The CDR3 totals 12 residues. V was shortened by 0 bases and J by 10 bases, with 7 bases between the two germline ends. The DNA for the CDR3 is TGTGCCAGCAGCTTAACTAACGGGGAGCAGTTCTTC. Encoded protein: CASSLTNGEQFF.

The genes are TRBV2 and TRBJ2-7; TRBD2 is a possible D gene (6 bases). This CDR3 comprises 14 residues. CDR1 and CDR2 from the germline V gene are SNHLY and FYNNEI. Trimming shortened V by 5 bases and J by 1 base, and 12 bases separated the two germline ends. This CDR3 is CASSRDSFSYEQYF. In nucleotides, the CDR3 is TGTGCCAGCAGTCGGGACTCTTTTTCCTACGAGCAGTACTTC. Variable domain in full (rest from reference TRBV2 and TRBJ2-7): EPEVTQTPSHQVTQMGQEVILRCVPISNHLYFYWYRQILGQKVEFLVSFYNNEISEKSEIFDDQFSVERPDGSNFTLKIRSTKLEDSAMYFCASSRDSFSYEQYFGPGTRLTVT.

The chain uses TRBV5-1 and TRBJ2-7, with 9 bases lining up with TRBD1. Germline CDR1 and CDR2: SGHRS and YFSETQ. The CDR3 has 15 amino acids. Trimming cost V 5 bases and J 4 bases; bases outside gene matches: 10. The CDR3 DNA sequence: TGCGCCAGCAGTTCCCAAGGGACAGGGAATTACGAGCAGTACTTC. It yields the protein CASSSQGTGNYEQYF.

The chain combines TRBV7-2 with TRBJ2-7; the match to TRBD2 covers 9 bases. Germline CDR1 reads SGHTA; CDR2 reads FQGNSA. The length of the CDR3 is 16 residues. The V segment lost 1 base and the J segment 3 bases; nucleotides outside the gene matches: 7. This chain's CDR3 is CASSLGWLAGSYEQYF. DNA for the CDR3: TGTGCCAGCAGCTTAGGATGGCTAGCGGGAAGCTACGAGCAGTACTTC.

In its sample, this clone was seen once. The V call is TRBV30, the J call TRBJ1-1; maybe TRBD1 (5 bases). Germline V gene data show CDR1 as GTSNPN and CDR2 as SVGIG (reference sequence). The CDR3 is 14 residues long. V was cut by 2 bases and J by 1 base, with 11 bases left in between. CDR3 nucleotides: TGTGCCTGGAGTACTGGGCAGGGGAACACTGAAGCTTTCTTT. The encoded protein is CAWSTGQGNTEAFF.

The chain joins TRBV15 to TRBJ1-2, with D tentatively TRBD1 (6 bases). Trimming shortened V by 1 base and J by 8 bases, and 17 bases separated the two germline ends. The CDR3 runs to 15 residues. The germline V gene has CDR1 LNHNV and CDR2 YYDKDF (reference sequence). Here the CDR3 DNA reads TGTGCCACCAGCAGAGGTAGACAGGTCATTGAAGGCTACACCTTC. Protein sequence: CATSRGRQVIEGYTF.

This clone has only a few counts. The chain is built from TRBV30 and TRBJ2-1; D is ambiguous. The CDR3 has 13 amino acids. V was shortened by 6 bases and J by 5 bases, with 14 bases between the two germline ends. Germline V gives CDR1 GTSNPN, CDR2 SVGIG (reference sequence). CDR3 loop: CACKSFLNNEQFF. The CDR3 DNA reads as TGTGCCTGCAAGAGCTTCCTAAACAATGAGCAGTTCTTC.

The chain links TRBV5-8 to TRBJ2-4; a weak D match, TRBD1 (6 bases). CDR3 size: 17 residues. V gave up 3 bases and J gave up 5 bases, with 21 bases separating them. In germline, CDR1 is SGHTS, CDR2 YDEGEE. As DNA, the CDR3 is TGTGCCAGCAGCTCGGCCGGGACATCGAGGGGCGAAAACATTCAGTACTTC. Translating gives CASSSAGTSRGENIQYF.

The chain links TRBV2 to TRBJ2-1; TRBD2 aligns across 10 bases. J lost 4 bases, V lost 3 bases, and 9 bases had no gene match. The CDR3 runs to 17 residues. CDR1 and CDR2 (germline): SNHLY, FYNNEI. The CDR3 DNA is TGTGCCAGCAGTGACCTGTCTAGCGGGAGTGTGTACAATGAGCAGTTCTTC. It specifies CASSDLSSGSVYNEQFF.

CDR3 protein: CASSQEFTGRTDTQYF. DNA for the CDR3: TGCGCCAGCAGCCAAGAATTTACGGGCCGCACAGATACGCAGTATTTT. The chain recombines TRBV4-1 with TRBJ2-3; D gene ambiguous. Germline CDR1 and CDR2: MGHRA and YSYEKL. The CDR3 contains 16 residues. The germline V and J ends were trimmed by 0 bases and 1 base, with 11 bases remaining between them.

CDR3 loop: CASSEDNYNEQFF. CDR3 DNA: TGTGCCAGCAGTGAGGATAACTACAATGAGCAGTTCTTC. V is TRBV25-1 and J is TRBJ2-1; D is uncertain. Trimming removed 3 bases from V and 3 bases from J, with 6 bases in between. This CDR3 region has 13 residues. CDR1 and CDR2 (germline): MGHDK, SYGVNS.

The rearrangement uses TRBV11-3 and TRBJ2-1; 13 bases agree with TRBD2. This CDR3 contains 16 residues. CDR1 is SGHNT and CDR2 is YENEEA in the germline V gene. V lost 1 base to trimming and J lost 5 bases; unmatched junction nucleotides: 2. CDR3 protein: CASSLGGLAGDNEQFF. DNA for the CDR3: TGTGCCAGCAGCTTAGGAGGACTAGCGGGGGACAATGAGCAGTTCTTC.

The chain uses TRBV7-9 and TRBJ2-3; 9 nucleotides match TRBD2. V was pared by 6 bases and J by 2 bases, with 9 bases of the junction left unmatched. The CDR3 is 16 residues long. Germline CDR1 and CDR2: SEHNR and FQNEAQ (reference sequence). DNA of the CDR3: TGTGCCAGCAGACGAGCGGGGGGTGGTAACACAGATACGCAGTATTTT. Translation gives CASRRAGGGNTDTQYF. Based on the CDR3 plus reference TRBV7-9 and TRBJ2-3, the full variable domain is DTGVSQNPRHKITKRGQNVTFRCDPISEHNRLYWYRQTLGQGPEFLTYFQNEAQLEKSRLLSDRFSAERPKGSFSTLEIQRTEQGDSAMYLCASRRAGGGNTDTQYFGPGTRLTVL.

The V gene is TRBV30, the J gene TRBJ1-2; the D is unclear. The CDR3 extends over 13 amino acids. CDR1 is GTSNPN and CDR2 is SVGIG in the germline V gene (reference sequence). The V end was cut by 2 bases, the J end by 2 bases, with 9 bases between. CDR3 bases: TGTGCCTGGAGTCCCGCCGGGAACTATGGCTACACCTTC. Translation gives CAWSPAGNYGYTF. The full variable domain, its missing parts supplied by reference TRBV30 and TRBJ1-2, is SQTIHQWPATLVQPVGSPLSLECTVEGTSNPNLYWYRQAAGRGLQLLFYSVGIGQISSEVPQNLSASRPQDRQFILSSKKLLLSDSGFYLCAWSPAGNYGYTFGSGTRLTVV.

This clone was observed once. This chain uses TRBV28 with TRBJ2-4, with TRBD2 identical over 7 bases. V shed 5 bases and J 0 bases; nucleotides not matched to a gene: 7. Germline loops: CDR1 MDHEN, CDR2 SYDVKM. The CDR3 is 16 residues long. The CDR3 nucleotides read TGTGCCAGCAGTCCTAGCGGAGCGCTAGCCAAAAACATTCAGTACTTC. It is translated as CASSPSGALAKNIQYF.

This clone appeared once. This chain links TRBV18 with TRBJ1-6; no firm D call. The CDR3 has 13 residues. Germline V CDR1 and CDR2: KGHSH, LQKENI. The V end was cut by 5 bases, the J end by 8 bases, with 10 bases between. The CDR3 region has the DNA TGTGCCAGCTCAGATGAACTTGATTCACCCCTCCACTTT. Translation gives CASSDELDSPLHF. Full variable domain (missing parts from reference TRBV18 and TRBJ1-6): NAGVMQNPRHLVRRRGQEARLRCSPMKGHSHVYWYRQLPEEGLKFMVYLQKENIIDESGMPKERFSAEFPKEGPSILRIQQVVRGDSAAYFCASSDELDSPLHFGNGTRLTVT.

The chain carries TRBV11-1 and TRBJ2-2, with a tentative D call TRBD2 (5 bases). The CDR3 consists of 13 residues. Germline CDR1 reads SGHAT; CDR2 reads FQDESV (reference sequence). V was trimmed by 5 bases and J by 7 bases, leaving 11 bases between them. The CDR3 DNA sequence: TGTGCCAGCAGCCCAACGGGGATCGGGGAGCTGTTTTTT. Translating gives CASSPTGIGELFF.